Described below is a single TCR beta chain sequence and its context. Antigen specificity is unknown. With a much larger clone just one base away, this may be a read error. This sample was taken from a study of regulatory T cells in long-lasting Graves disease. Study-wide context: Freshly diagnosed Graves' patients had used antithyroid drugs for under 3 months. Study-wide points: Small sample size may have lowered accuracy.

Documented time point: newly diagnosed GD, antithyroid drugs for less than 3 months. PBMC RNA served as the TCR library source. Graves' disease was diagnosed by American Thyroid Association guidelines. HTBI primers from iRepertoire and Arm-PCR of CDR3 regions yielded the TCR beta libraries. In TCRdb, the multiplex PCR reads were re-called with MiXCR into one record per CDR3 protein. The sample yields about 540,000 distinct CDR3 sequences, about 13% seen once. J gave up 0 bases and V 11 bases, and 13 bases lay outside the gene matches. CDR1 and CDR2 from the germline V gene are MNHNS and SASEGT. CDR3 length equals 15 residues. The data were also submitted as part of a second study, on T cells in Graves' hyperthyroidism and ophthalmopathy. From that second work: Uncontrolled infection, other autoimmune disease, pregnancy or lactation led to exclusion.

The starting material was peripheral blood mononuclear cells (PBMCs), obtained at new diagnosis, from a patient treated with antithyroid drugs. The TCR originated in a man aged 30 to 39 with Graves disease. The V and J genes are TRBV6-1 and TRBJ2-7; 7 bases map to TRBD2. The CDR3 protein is CACNPGGDSSYEQYF. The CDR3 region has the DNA TGTGCCTGCAATCCTGGGGGGGACTCCTCCTACGAGCAGTACTTC.